This T cell receptor beta chain emerged from a study of T-cell reconstitution after alpha-beta-depleted transplantation in children. The CDR3 runs 14 residues. CDR1 and CDR2 from the germline V gene are SGHVS and FQNEAQ. V lost 5 bases, J lost 1 base, and 11 bases lay in between. Preparation of the TCRbeta library involved a method that used unique molecular identifiers. A single record per CDR3 protein comes from TCRdb applying MiXCR to the PCR reads. This table holds just over 950,000 distinct CDR3 sequences, around 30% found once. The V and J genes are TRBV7-8 and TRBJ1-2; D not resolved. Source: PBMCs, mostly from graft donor cells, taken 360 days after TCRalphabeta/CD19-depleted stem cell transplant. The clonotype comes from a boy younger than two who had a stem cell transplant for SCID, so the T cells may come from the graft donor. This CDR3 is CASSPRTSNYGYTF. Here the CDR3 DNA reads TGTGCCAGCAGCCCGAGGACCAGTAACTATGGCTACACCTTC.